This T cell receptor beta chain was recovered during a study of T cell responses to AZD1222 COVID-19 vaccine. At the level of the study: Doses given second, at about 4 or about 12 weeks, were pooled.

Method: immunoSEQ multiplex PCR; TCRdb's copy keeps in-frame clones and lacks some. In the table there are some 200,000 clones, under 95% of which are singletons. Study conclusions and caveats: Two doses of AZD1222 preceded a rise in Spike-specific TCR breadth and depth. Clonal diversity was possibly underestimated; the donors were predominantly white British and more often female.

Remarks on this clone: Its antigen is currently unknown.

V was pared by 4 bases and J by 8 bases, with 5 bases of the junction left unmatched. Germline CDR1 reads MRHNA; CDR2 reads SNTAGT. The CDR3 runs to 13 residues. This chain connects TRBV6-4 to TRBJ1-2, with 9 nucleotides matching TRBD1. The material sequenced was peripheral blood, taken on day 0 of AZD1222 vaccination. The receptor's source is an adult in good health. CDR3 DNA sequence: TGTGCCAGCAGTGCGGACAGGGGAGGCGGCTACACCTTC. Translating gives CASSADRGGGYTF.